Detailed here is one T cell receptor beta chain. No antigen is known for it. There are 15 residues in the CDR3. Germline CDR1 reads SGHTA; CDR2 reads FQGNSA. V was shortened by 1 base and J by 2 bases, with 11 bases between the two germline ends. The data were obtained in a study of T cell repertoires in cytomegalovirus infection. Via MiXCR, TCRdb re-called the reads, giving one row per CDR3 protein. The table lists roughly 100,000 distinct CDR3 sequences, 42% of them singletons. Sequencing was performed on CD8+ T cells from cultured PBMCs, taken from culture after CMV antigen stimulation. The chain has TRBV7-2 and TRBJ1-2, with a weak D call TRBD1 (6 bases). This TCR was sampled from a human donor in good health (CMV status not recorded). Some clones in this sample may be carry-over from other donors' samples. In DNA, the CDR3 is TGTGCCAGCAGCTTAGGTGGCAGGGGAAACTATGGCTACACCTTC. Translation: CASSLGGRGNYGYTF.